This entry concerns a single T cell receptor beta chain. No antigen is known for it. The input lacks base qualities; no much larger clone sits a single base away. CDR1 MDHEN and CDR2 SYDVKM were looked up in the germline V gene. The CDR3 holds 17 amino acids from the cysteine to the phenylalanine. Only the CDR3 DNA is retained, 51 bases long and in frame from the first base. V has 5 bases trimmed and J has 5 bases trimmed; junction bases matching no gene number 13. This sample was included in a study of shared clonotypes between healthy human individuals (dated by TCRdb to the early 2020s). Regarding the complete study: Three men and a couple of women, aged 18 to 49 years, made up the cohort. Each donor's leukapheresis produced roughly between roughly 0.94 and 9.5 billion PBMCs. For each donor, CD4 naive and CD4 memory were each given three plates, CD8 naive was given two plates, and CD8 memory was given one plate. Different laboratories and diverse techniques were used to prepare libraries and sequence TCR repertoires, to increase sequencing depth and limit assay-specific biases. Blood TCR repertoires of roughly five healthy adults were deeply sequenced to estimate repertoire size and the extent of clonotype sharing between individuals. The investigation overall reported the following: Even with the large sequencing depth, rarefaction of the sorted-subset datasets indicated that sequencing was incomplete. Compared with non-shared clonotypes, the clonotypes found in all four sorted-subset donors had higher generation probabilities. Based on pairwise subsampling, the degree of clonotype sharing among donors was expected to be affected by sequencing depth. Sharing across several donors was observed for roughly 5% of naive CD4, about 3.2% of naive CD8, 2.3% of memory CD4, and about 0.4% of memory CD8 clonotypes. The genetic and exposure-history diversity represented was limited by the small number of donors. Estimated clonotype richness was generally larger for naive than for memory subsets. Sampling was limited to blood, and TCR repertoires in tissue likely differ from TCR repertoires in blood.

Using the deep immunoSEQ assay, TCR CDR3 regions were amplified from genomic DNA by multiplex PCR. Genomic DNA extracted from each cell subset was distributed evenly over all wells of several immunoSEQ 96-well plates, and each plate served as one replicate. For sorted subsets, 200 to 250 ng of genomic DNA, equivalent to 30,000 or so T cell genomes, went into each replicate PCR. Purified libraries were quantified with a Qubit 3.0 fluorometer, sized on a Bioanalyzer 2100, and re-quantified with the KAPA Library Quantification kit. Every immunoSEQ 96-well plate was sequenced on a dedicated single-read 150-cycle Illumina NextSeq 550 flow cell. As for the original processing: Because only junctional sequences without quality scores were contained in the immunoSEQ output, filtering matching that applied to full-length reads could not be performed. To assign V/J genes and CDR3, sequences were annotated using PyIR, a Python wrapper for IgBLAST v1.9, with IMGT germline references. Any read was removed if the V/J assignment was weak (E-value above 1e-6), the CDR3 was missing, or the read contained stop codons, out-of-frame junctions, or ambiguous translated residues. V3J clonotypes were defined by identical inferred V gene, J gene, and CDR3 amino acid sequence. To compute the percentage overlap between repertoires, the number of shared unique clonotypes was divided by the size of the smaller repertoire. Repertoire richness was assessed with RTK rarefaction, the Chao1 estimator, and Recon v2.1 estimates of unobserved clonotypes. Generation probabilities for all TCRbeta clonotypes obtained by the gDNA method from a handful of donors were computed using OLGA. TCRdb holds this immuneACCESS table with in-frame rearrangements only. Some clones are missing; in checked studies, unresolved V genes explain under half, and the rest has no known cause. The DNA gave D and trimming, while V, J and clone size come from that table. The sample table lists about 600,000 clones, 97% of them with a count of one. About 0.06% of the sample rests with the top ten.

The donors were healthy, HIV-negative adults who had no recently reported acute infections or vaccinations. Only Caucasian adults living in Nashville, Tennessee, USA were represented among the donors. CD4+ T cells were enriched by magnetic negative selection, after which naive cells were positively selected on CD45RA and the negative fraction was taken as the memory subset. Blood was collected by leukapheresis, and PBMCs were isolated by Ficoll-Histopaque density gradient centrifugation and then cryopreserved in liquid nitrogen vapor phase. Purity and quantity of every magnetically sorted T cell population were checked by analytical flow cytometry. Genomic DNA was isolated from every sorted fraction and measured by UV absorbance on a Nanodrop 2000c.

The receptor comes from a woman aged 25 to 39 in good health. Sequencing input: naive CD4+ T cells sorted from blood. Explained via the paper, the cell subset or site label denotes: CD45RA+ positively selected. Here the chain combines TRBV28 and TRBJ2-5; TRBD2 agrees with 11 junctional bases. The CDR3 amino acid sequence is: CASSLLLTSGNAETQYF. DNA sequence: TGTGCCAGCAGTCTCTTACTGACTAGCGGGAACGCGGAGACCCAGTACTTC.